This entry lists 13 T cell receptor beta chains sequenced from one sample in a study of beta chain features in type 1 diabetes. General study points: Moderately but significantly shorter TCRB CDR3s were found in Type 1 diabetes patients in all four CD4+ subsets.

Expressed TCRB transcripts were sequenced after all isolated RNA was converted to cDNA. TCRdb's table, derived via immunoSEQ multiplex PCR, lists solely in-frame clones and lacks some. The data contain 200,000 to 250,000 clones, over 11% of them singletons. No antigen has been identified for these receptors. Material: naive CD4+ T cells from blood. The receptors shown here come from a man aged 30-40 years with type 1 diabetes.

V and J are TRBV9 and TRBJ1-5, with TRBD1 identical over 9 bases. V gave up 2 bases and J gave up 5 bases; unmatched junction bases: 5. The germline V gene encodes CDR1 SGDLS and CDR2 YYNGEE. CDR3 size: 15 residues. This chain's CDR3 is CASSVDGQGYQPQHF. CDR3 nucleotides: TGTGCCAGCAGCGTTGACGGACAGGGGTATCAGCCCCAGCATTTT.

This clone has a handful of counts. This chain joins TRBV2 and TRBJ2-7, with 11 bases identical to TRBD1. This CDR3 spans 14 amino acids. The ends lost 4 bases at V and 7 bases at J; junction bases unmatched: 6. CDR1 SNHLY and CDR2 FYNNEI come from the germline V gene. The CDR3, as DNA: TGTGCCAGCAGTGGTGGACAGGGGGCGCGGGAGCAGTACTTC. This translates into CASSGGQGAREQYF.

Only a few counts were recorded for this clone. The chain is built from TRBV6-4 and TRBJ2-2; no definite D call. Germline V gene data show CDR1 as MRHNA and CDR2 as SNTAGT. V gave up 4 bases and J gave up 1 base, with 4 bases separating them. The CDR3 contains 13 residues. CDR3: CASSGENTGELFF. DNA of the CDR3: TGTGCCAGCAGTGGAGAGAACACCGGGGAGCTGTTTTTT.

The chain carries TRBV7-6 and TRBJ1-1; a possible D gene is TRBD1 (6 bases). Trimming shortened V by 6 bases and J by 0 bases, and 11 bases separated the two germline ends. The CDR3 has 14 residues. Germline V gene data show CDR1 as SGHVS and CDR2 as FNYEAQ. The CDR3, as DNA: TGTGCCAGCAGGCAGGGGAACATGAACACTGAAGCTTTCTTT. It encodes CASRQGNMNTEAFF.

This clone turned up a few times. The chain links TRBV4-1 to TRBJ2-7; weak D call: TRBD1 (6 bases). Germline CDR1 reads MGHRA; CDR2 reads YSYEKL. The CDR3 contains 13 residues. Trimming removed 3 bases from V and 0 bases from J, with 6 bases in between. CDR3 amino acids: CASSQTGSYEQYF. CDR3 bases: TGCGCCAGCAGCCAGACAGGCTCCTACGAGCAGTACTTC.

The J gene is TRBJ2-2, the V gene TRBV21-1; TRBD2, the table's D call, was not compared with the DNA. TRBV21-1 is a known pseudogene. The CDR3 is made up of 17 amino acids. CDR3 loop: CASSKAERGGPAGELFF. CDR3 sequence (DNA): TGTGCCAGCAGCAAAGCGGAGCGGGGGGGCCCCGCCGGGGAGCTGTTTTTT.

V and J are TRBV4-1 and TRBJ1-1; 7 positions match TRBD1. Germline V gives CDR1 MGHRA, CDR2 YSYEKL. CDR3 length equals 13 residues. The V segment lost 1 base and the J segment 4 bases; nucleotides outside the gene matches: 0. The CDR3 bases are TGCGCCAGCAGCCAAGGACAGGGCACTGAAGCTTTCTTT. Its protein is CASSQGQGTEAFF.

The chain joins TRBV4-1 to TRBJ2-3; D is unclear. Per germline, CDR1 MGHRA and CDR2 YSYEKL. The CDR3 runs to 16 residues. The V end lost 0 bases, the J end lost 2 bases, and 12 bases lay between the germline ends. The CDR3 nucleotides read TGCGCCAGCAGCCAAGATTACAAGACATTCACAGATACGCAGTATTTT. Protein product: CASSQDYKTFTDTQYF.

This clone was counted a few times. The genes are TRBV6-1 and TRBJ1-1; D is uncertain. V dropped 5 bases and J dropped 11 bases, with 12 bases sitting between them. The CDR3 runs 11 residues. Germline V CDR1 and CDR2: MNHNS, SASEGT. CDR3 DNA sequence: TGTGCCAGCAGTCCCGGGTCGCAGGCTTTCTTT. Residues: CASSPGSQAFF.

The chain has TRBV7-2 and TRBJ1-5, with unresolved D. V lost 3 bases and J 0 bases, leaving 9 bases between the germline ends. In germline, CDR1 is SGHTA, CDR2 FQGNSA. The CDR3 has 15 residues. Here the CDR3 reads CASSLTIFSNQPQHF. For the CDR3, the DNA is TGTGCCAGCAGCTTGACAATCTTTAGCAATCAGCCCCAGCATTTT.

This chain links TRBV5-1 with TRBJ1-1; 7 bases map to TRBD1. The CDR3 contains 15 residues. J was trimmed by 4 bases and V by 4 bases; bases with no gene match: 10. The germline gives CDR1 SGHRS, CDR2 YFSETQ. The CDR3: CASSLVPGTATEAFF. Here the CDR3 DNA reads TGCGCCAGCAGCCTTGTACCCGGGACAGCCACTGAAGCTTTCTTT.

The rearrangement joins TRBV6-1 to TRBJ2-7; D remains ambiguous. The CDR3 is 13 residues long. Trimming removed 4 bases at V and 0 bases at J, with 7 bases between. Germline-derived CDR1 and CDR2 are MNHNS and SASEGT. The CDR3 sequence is CASSVVSSYEQYF. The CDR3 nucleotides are TGTGCCAGCAGTGTGGTCAGCTCCTACGAGCAGTACTTC.

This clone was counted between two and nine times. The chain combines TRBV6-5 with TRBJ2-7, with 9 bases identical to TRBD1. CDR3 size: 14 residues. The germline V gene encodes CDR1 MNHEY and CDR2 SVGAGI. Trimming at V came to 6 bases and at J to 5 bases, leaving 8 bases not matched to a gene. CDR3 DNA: TGTGCCAGCAGATCGGGACAGGGCTTCGACGAGCAGTACTTC. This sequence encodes CASRSGQGFDEQYF.